These 27 T cell receptor beta chains were sequenced from one sample in a study of PD-L1 blockade in urothelial cancer. Documented time point: pretreatment peripheral blood. Only in-frame clones appear in the TCRdb table, and some are missing; sequencing was by immunoSEQ multiplex PCR. Among nearly 35,000 clones listed, over 75% were seen once. Sequencing used PBMCs, obtained around atezolizumab (anti-PD-L1) treatment. The receptor set was obtained from a man in his sixties with urothelial cancer.

The chain has TRBV5-8 and TRBJ1-5, with D possibly TRBD1 on 6 matching bases. The germline V and J ends were trimmed by 4 bases and 2 bases, with 10 bases remaining between them. Germline assignment: CDR1 SGHTS and CDR2 YDEGEE. The CDR3 extends over 14 amino acids. CDR3 bases: TGTGCCAGCAGCCCCCGGACAGGCAATCAGCCCCAGCATTTT. Translating gives CASSPRTGNQPQHF.

This chain joins TRBV5-6 and TRBJ1-2, with 8 positions matching TRBD1. V lost 5 bases, J lost 8 bases, and 5 bases stayed unmatched. The V gene's germline CDR1 is SGHDT and CDR2 YYEEEE. The CDR3 has 12 residues. CDR3 bases: TGTGCCAGCAGTGACAGGGGTTGGGGCTACACCTTC. Amino acid sequence: CASSDRGWGYTF. Using reference TRBV5-6 and TRBJ1-2 for the parts outside the CDR3, the full variable domain is DAGVTQSPTHLIKTRGQQVTLRCSPKSGHDTVSWYQQALGQGPQFIFQYYEEEERQRGNFPDRFSGHQFPNYSSELNVNALLLGDSALYLCASSDRGWGYTFGSGTRLTVV.

A few counts support this clone. Germline is not matched at one junction end, which may reflect a read error. The chain couples TRBV7-7 to TRBJ2-2, with TRBD2 as a possible D gene (5 bases). The CDR3 has 16 amino acids. Germline V gene data show CDR1 as SSHAT and CDR2 as FNYEAQ (reference sequence). Here the CDR3 DNA reads TGTGCTAGCAGCCCGAAGCTAGGGAGGAACACCGGGGAGCTGTTTTTT. It specifies CASSPKLGRNTGELFF.

The chain recombines TRBV12-5 with TRBJ2-5; TRBD2 matches at 8 bases. Germline V CDR1 and CDR2: LGHNT, FRNRAP. CDR3 size: 13 residues. The trim removed 5 bases at V and 5 bases at J, leaving 4 bases unmatched. CDR3: CASGPSGGETQYF. The CDR3 nucleotides read TGTGCTAGTGGTCCCAGCGGGGGTGAGACCCAGTACTTC.

V usage is TRBV19 and J usage is TRBJ1-1, with D possibly being TRBD1 (5 bases). Trimming shortened V by 5 bases and J by 4 bases, and 14 bases separated the two germline ends. The CDR3 is 14 residues long. From germline, CDR1 is LNHDA and CDR2 SQIVND (reference sequence). This CDR3 reads CASSVPDSRTEAFF. CDR3 coding DNA: TGTGCCAGTAGTGTCCCAGACAGTCGCACTGAAGCTTTCTTT.

J is TRBJ2-1 and V is TRBV5-1; D ambiguous. This CDR3 contains 17 residues. The V gene lost 4 bases and the J gene lost 0 bases, with 17 bases spanning the gap. Germline-derived CDR1 and CDR2 are SGHRS and YFSETQ. CDR3 sequence: CASSRRGTISSYNEQFF. The CDR3 DNA reads TGCGCCAGCAGCCGCCGCGGCACCATTAGCTCCTACAATGAGCAGTTCTTC.

This clone was detected a few times. The chain couples TRBV19 to TRBJ1-5; 7 nucleotides line up with TRBD1. CDR3 length equals 14 residues. Per germline, CDR1 LNHDA and CDR2 SQIVND (reference sequence). After removal of 4 bases from V and 6 bases from J, the junction contained 6 bases not matched to a gene. CDR3 residues: CASSTTGPGQPQHF. The CDR3 DNA reads as TGTGCCAGTAGTACGACAGGGCCAGGTCAGCCCCAGCATTTT.

The chain uses TRBV18 and TRBJ2-7; 7 bases agree with TRBD1. The CDR3 runs to 14 residues. The V gene's germline CDR1 is KGHSH and CDR2 LQKENI. The junction had 6 bases not matched to a gene; V was cut back by 1 base and J by 6 bases. DNA for the CDR3: TGTGCCAGCTCACCACAGGGACAGACTGGCGAGCAGTACTTC. Encoded protein: CASSPQGQTGEQYF.

This clone appeared a single time. Other DNA sequences of this sample code for an identical CDR3. This chain joins TRBV9 and TRBJ2-5; no definite D call. The CDR3 has 13 residues. V lost 4 bases and J 5 bases, leaving 12 bases between the germline ends. The V gene's germline CDR1 is SGDLS and CDR2 YYNGEE. The CDR3 DNA reads as TGTGCCAGCAGCTTTAGCCCCACTGAGACCCAGTACTTC. This sequence encodes CASSFSPTETQYF. Full variable domain (remainder filled in from reference TRBV9 and TRBJ2-5): DSGVTQTPKHLITATGQRVTLRCSPRSGDLSVYWYQQSLDQGLQFLIQYYNGEERAKGNILERFSAQQFPDLHSELNLSSLELGDSALYFCASSFSPTETQYFGPGTRLLVL.

The rearrangement joins TRBV5-6 to TRBJ2-4; possibly TRBD2 for D (6 bases). The CDR3 has 14 amino acids. Germline loops: CDR1 SGHDT, CDR2 YYEEEE. V was shortened by 4 bases and J by 7 bases, with 15 bases between the two germline ends. The CDR3 DNA reads as TGTGCCAGCAGCAGGATTAGGAGCGGGAACATTCAGTACTTC. Translating it yields CASSRIRSGNIQYF.

The CDR3 nucleotides are TGCGCCAGCAGCTTGGCAGAGGGAGGGCCAACCTACGAGCAGTACTTC. This sequence encodes CASSLAEGGPTYEQYF. V usage is TRBV5-1 and J usage is TRBJ2-7; 7 nucleotides align to TRBD2. Unmatched junction bases numbered 8, after V lost 0 bases and J lost 2 bases. Germline loops: CDR1 SGHRS, CDR2 YFSETQ. The CDR3 loop spans 16 amino acids.

The gene calls are TRBV5-4 and TRBJ2-2; D is undetermined. Germline lookup yields CDR1 SGHNT and CDR2 YYREEE (reference sequence). The CDR3 length is 14 residues. With 4 bases removed from V and 2 bases from J, the gap between germline ends came to 9 bases. The CDR3 DNA is TGTGCCAGCAGCCCCCCCCTAAACACCGGGGAGCTGTTTTTT. Translation gives CASSPPLNTGELFF. Combining the CDR3 with reference TRBV5-4 and TRBJ2-2 gives the whole variable domain ETGVTQSPTHLIKTRGQQVTLRCSSQSGHNTVSWYQQALGQGPQFIFQYYREEENGRGNFPPRFSGLQFPNYSSELNVNALELDDSALYLCASSPPLNTGELFFGEGSRLTVL.

This clone has just one count. The chain combines TRBV27 with TRBJ2-2; D perhaps matches TRBD1 (5 bases). V gave up 5 bases and J gave up 6 bases, with 7 bases separating them. CDR3 length: 12 amino acids. From germline, CDR1 is MNHEY and CDR2 SMNVEV (reference sequence). The CDR3 region is CASSRQSGELFF. The CDR3 DNA follows: TGTGCCAGCAGTAGACAGTCCGGGGAGCTGTTTTTT.

This clone was counted a single time. The chain couples TRBV4-2 to TRBJ2-7; TRBD2 aligns across 11 bases. The germline V gene has CDR1 LGHNA and CDR2 YNFKEQ. The CDR3 runs 18 residues. J was trimmed by 11 bases and V by 2 bases; bases with no gene match: 20. DNA for the CDR3: TGTGCCAGCAGCCAATTCCTCGGGGCTAGCGGGAGGCCAAATGGAGAGTACTTC. Translating it yields CASSQFLGASGRPNGEYF.

The rearrangement uses TRBV19 and TRBJ2-3; D might be TRBD2 (6 bases). The CDR3 covers 17 residues. CDR1 is LNHDA and CDR2 is SQIVND in the germline V gene (reference sequence). Trimming shortened V by 4 bases and J by 2 bases, and 19 bases separated the two germline ends. The DNA for the CDR3 is TGTGCCAGTAGTAACTACCGGGACTCTTTAAACACAGATACGCAGTATTTT. Its translation is CASSNYRDSLNTDTQYF.

V gene TRBV19 combines with J gene TRBJ1-6; D is ambiguous. The CDR3 sequence is 16 residues long. Germline V gives CDR1 LNHDA, CDR2 SQIVND (reference sequence). The ends were cut back, 5 bases at V and 0 bases at J, with 11 bases in the middle. The CDR3 loop reads CASSDQRSSYNSPLHF. CDR3 in DNA: TGTGCCAGTAGTGACCAGCGGAGCTCCTATAATTCACCCCTCCACTTT. Together with reference TRBV19 and TRBJ1-6, the CDR3 gives the full variable domain: DGGITQSPKYLFRKEGQNVTLSCEQNLNHDAMYWYRQDPGQGLRLIYYSQIVNDFQKGDIAEGYSVSREKKESFPLTVTSAQKNPTAFYLCASSDQRSSYNSPLHFGNGTRLTVT.

CDR3 bases: TGTGCCAGCAGCTTATGGCTTGATACGCAGTATTTT. Translating gives CASSLWLDTQYF. V usage is TRBV7-9 and J usage is TRBJ2-3; D not resolved. CDR3 length: 12 amino acids. The V end lost 2 bases, the J end lost 6 bases, and 6 bases lay between the germline ends. CDR1 and CDR2 from the germline V gene are SEHNR and FQNEAQ (reference sequence). Using reference TRBV7-9 and TRBJ2-3 for the parts outside the CDR3, the full variable domain is DTGVSQNPRHKITKRGQNVTFRCDPISEHNRLYWYRQTLGQGPEFLTYFQNEAQLEKSRLLSDRFSAERPKGSFSTLEIQRTEQGDSAMYLCASSLWLDTQYFGPGTRLTVL.

The V and J genes are TRBV19 and TRBJ1-5, with TRBD1 matching over 7 bases. The V gene end was trimmed by 3 bases and the J gene end by 4 bases; junction bases not matched to a gene: 3. The CDR3 consists of 14 residues. Germline-derived CDR1 and CDR2 are LNHDA and SQIVND (reference sequence). Here the CDR3 reads CASSMGQTNQPQHF. The DNA for the CDR3 is TGTGCCAGTAGTATGGGACAGACAAATCAGCCCCAGCATTTT.

The chain links TRBV19 to TRBJ2-7; tentatively, D is TRBD2 (5 bases). From germline, CDR1 is LNHDA and CDR2 SQIVND (reference sequence). Trimming removed 5 bases at V and 2 bases at J, with 7 bases between. The CDR3 loop spans 12 amino acids. The CDR3 sequence is CASSPGTYEQYF. CDR3 nucleotide sequence: TGTGCCAGTAGTCCCGGGACCTACGAGCAGTACTTC. Based on the CDR3 plus reference TRBV19 and TRBJ2-7, the full variable domain is DGGITQSPKYLFRKEGQNVTLSCEQNLNHDAMYWYRQDPGQGLRLIYYSQIVNDFQKGDIAEGYSVSREKKESFPLTVTSAQKNPTAFYLCASSPGTYEQYFGPGTRLTVT.

V is TRBV7-9 and J is TRBJ1-6; 7 bases align to TRBD1. Germline assignment: CDR1 SEHNR and CDR2 FQNEAQ (reference sequence). This CDR3 has 14 amino acids. With V trimmed by 6 bases and J by 9 bases, 8 bases remained unmatched. The CDR3 DNA reads as TGTGCCAGCAGTCGAGCGCAGGGGGGTTCACCCCTCCACTTT. Its translation is CASSRAQGGSPLHF.

The rearrangement uses TRBV6-1 and TRBJ1-2, with D possibly TRBD1 on 6 matching bases. The V end lost 1 base, the J end lost 4 bases, and 13 bases lay between the germline ends. Germline V gives CDR1 MNHNS, CDR2 SASEGT. The CDR3 consists of 15 residues. The CDR3 spells CASSEEGRGPYGYTF. In DNA form, the CDR3 reads TGTGCCAGCAGTGAAGAAGGCAGGGGACCCTATGGCTACACCTTC.

The gene calls are TRBV5-1 and TRBJ1-1; D ambiguous. CDR3 length: 15 residues. V was shortened by 0 bases and J by 1 base, with 10 bases between the two germline ends. Germline V lookup: CDR1 SGHRS, CDR2 YFSETQ. In DNA form, the CDR3 reads TGCGCCAGCAGCTTGGGAGGAATAGGGAACACTGAAGCTTTCTTT. Translated, it gives CASSLGGIGNTEAFF.

The rearrangement joins TRBV7-2 to TRBJ2-6, with D possibly being TRBD1 (6 bases). Between the trimmed V and J ends, which lost 1 base and 0 bases, there was a span of 13 bases. This CDR3 contains 18 residues. Germline loops: CDR1 SGHTA, CDR2 FQGNSA. CDR3 residues: CASSLGLGQNSGANVLTF. The CDR3 nucleotides read TGTGCCAGCAGCTTAGGGTTGGGACAAAACTCTGGGGCCAACGTCCTGACTTTC.

The V and J genes are TRBV5-6 and TRBJ2-2; D perhaps matches TRBD1 (5 bases). CDR3 size: 14 residues. The V end lost 4 bases, the J end lost 1 base, and 8 bases lay between the germline ends. Germline lookup yields CDR1 SGHDT and CDR2 YYEEEE. Written as DNA, the CDR3 is TGTGCCAGCAGCGGTGACAGGAACACCGGGGAGCTGTTTTTT. It translates to CASSGDRNTGELFF.

The V call is TRBV12-2, the J call TRBJ2-1; the table's D call TRBD2 went unverified against the DNA. TRBV12-2 is reported as a pseudogene. The CDR3 is made up of 14 amino acids. The CDR3 sequence: CASRPGGVHNEQFF. CDR3 DNA sequence: TGTGCAAGTCGCCCGGGGGGCGTGCACAATGAGCAGTTCTTC.

This sequence joins TRBV11-3 and TRBJ2-1; 10 bases are a match to TRBD2. Germline V gene sequence: CDR1 SGHNT, CDR2 YENEEA. This CDR3 has 15 residues. V shed 6 bases, J shed 0 bases, and the junction held 2 bases outside the gene matches. CDR3 sequence reads: CASSPSGSSYNEQFF. The CDR3 DNA reads TGTGCCAGCAGTCCTAGCGGGAGCTCCTACAATGAGCAGTTCTTC. The whole variable domain, filled in from reference TRBV11-3 and TRBJ2-1, reads EAGVVQSPRYKIIEKKQPVAFWCNPISGHNTLYWYLQNLGQGPELLIRYENEEAVDDSQLPKDRFSAERLKGVDSTLKIQPAELGDSAVYLCASSPSGSSYNEQFFGPGTRLTVL.

The chain combines TRBV4-2 with TRBJ2-7; TRBD2 matches 12 bases. The junction had 5 bases not matched to a gene; V was cut back by 3 bases and J by 5 bases. This CDR3 region has 15 residues. Germline V gene lookup returns CDR1 LGHNA and CDR2 YNFKEQ. CDR3 bases: TGTGCCAGCAGCCATCGGAGACTAGCGGGAGACGAGCAGTACTTC. This gives the protein CASSHRRLAGDEQYF.